Listed below are T cell receptor beta chains from one sample, sequenced in a study of shared clonotypes between healthy human individuals. Some clones are missing from TCRdb's copy, which holds only in-frame ones; the method was immunoSEQ multiplex PCR. The table shows roughly 2,000,000 clones, with about 95% occurring only once. Material: naive CD8+ T cells sorted from blood. All receptors derive from a man younger than 30 in good health. CDR3s include the opening cysteine and the closing phenylalanine or tryptophan. The D gene is left open where the match is weak. Size is omitted from some rows. Given values are once, few, many or a class for expanded clones.

clone size	D gene	J gene	V gene	CDR3 protein	CDR3 DNA
.	.	TRBJ2-1	TRBV4-1	CASSQEKVNEQFF	TGCGCCAGCAGCCAGGAGAAAGTGAATGAGCAGTTCTTC
.	TRBD2	TRBJ2-1	TRBV25-1	CASSESVAGGYNEQFF	TGTGCCAGCAGTGAATCGGTAGCGGGGGGCTACAATGAGCAGTTCTTC
.	TRBD1	TRBJ2-5	TRBV7-9	CASSSRQGVQETQYF	TGTGCCAGCAGCTCCCGACAGGGGGTCCAAGAGACCCAGTACTTC
.	.	TRBJ2-7	TRBV28	CASSFEDTLGYEQYF	TGTGCCAGCAGTTTTGAAGACACCTTGGGCTACGAGCAGTACTTC
.	.	TRBJ2-3	TRBV6-5	CASSYSKSGAPDTQYF	TGTGCCAGCAGTTACTCGAAGTCGGGGGCCCCAGATACGCAGTATTTT
.	TRBD1	TRBJ2-2	TRBV25-1	CASSVLQGTGELFF	TGTGCCAGCAGTGTCCTACAGGGGACCGGGGAGCTGTTTTTT
once	TRBD2	TRBJ2-1	TRBV14	CASSQEGGGSKFF	TGTGCCAGCAGCCAAGAGGGCGGGGGGAGTAAGTTCTTC
.	TRBD1	TRBJ2-5	TRBV7-8	CASSSTGGLETQYF	TGTGCCAGCAGCTCTACAGGGGGCTTGGAGACCCAGTACTTC
.	TRBD1	TRBJ1-1	TRBV7-9	CASSLVPGGVFTEAFF	TGTGCCAGCAGCTTAGTGCCAGGGGGCGTGTTCACTGAAGCTTTCTTT
.	TRBD1	TRBJ1-4	TRBV27	CASSSTGFREKLFF	TGTGCCAGCAGTTCGACAGGGTTTAGGGAAAAACTGTTTTTT
.	TRBD2	TRBJ2-5	TRBV7-2	CASSHGGTSGETQYF	TGTGCCAGCTCCCACGGAGGGACTAGCGGGGAGACCCAGTACTTC
.	.	TRBJ2-7	TRBV5-6	CASSSQGYEQYF	TGTGCCAGCAGCTCGCAGGGGTACGAGCAGTACTTC